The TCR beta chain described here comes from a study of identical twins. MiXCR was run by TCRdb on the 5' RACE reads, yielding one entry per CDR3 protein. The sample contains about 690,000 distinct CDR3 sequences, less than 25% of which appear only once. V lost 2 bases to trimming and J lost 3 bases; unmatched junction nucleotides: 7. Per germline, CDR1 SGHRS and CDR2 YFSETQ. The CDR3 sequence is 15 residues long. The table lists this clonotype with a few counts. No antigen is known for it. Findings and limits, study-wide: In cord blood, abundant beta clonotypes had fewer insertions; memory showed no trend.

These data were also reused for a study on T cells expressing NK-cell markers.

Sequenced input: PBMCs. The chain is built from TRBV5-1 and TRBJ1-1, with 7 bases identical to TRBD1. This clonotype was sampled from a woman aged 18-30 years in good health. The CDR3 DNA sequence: TGCGCCAGCAGCTTTGGCTCCACAGGGGACACTGAAGCTTTCTTT. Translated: CASSFGSTGDTEAFF.